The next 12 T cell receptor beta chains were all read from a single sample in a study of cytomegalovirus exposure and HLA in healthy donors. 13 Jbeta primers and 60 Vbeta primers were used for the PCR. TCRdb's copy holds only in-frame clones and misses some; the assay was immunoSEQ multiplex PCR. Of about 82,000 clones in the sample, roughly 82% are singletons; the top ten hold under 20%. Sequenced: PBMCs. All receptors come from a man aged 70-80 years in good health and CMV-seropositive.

The DNA for the CDR3 is TGTGCCAGCAGCACGAAAGGGGATGACTATGGCTACACCTTC. Its protein is CASSTKGDDYGYTF. This chain links TRBV7-9 with TRBJ1-2, with D tentatively TRBD1 (5 bases). The germline CDR1 and CDR2 sequences are SEHNR and FQNEAQ (reference sequence). V was trimmed by 5 bases and J by 3 bases, leaving 13 bases between them. The CDR3 spans 14 residues.

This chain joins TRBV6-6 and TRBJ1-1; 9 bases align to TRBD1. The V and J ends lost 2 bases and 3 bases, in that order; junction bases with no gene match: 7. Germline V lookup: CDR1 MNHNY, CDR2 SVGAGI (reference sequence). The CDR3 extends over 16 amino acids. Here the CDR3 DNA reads TGTGCCAGCAGTTACGGGGGGACAGGGAGAGACACTGAAGCTTTCTTT. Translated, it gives CASSYGGTGRDTEAFF.

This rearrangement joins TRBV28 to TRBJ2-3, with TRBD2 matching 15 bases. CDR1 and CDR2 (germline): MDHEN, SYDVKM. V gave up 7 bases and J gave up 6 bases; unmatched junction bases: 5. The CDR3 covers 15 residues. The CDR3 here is CASTPGTSGRDTQYF. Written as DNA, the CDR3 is TGTGCCAGCACCCCAGGGACTAGCGGGAGGGATACGCAGTATTTT.

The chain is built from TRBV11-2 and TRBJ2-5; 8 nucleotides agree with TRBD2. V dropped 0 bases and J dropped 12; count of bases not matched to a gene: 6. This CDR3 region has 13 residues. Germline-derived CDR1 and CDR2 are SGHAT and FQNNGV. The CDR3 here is CASSLDPTSGEYF. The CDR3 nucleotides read TGTGCCAGCAGCTTAGACCCAACTAGCGGAGAGTACTTC.

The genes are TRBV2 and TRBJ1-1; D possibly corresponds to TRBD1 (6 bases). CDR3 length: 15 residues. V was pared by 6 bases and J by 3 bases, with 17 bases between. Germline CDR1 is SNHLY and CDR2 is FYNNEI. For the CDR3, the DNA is TGTGCCAGCAGAGGGATCGGGGGGCGGGACACTGAAGCTTTCTTT. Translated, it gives CASRGIGGRDTEAFF.

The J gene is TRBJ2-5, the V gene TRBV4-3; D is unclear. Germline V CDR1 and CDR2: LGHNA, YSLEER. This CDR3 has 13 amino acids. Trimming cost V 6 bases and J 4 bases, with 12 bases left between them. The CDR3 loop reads CASSTGSRETQYF. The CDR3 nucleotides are TGCGCCAGCAGTACCGGGTCGCGAGAGACCCAGTACTTC.

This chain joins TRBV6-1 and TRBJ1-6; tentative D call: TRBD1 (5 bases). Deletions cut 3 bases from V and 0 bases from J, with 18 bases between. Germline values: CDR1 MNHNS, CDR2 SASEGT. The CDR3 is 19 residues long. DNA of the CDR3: TGTGCCAGCAGTGAGGCGAGACAGTCGGCTGTCTCCTATAATTCACCCCTCCACTTT. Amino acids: CASSEARQSAVSYNSPLHF.

The CDR3 DNA reads as TGTGCCAGCGCCGGCGGGACGACTTACAATGAGCAGTTCTTC. Protein product: CASAGGTTYNEQFF. J is TRBJ2-1 and V is TRBV6-6; a weak D match, TRBD2 (6 bases). The CDR3 consists of 14 residues. Looked up from germline, CDR1 is MNHNY and CDR2 is SVGAGI (reference sequence). V lost 8 bases and J lost 4, with 15 bases in between.

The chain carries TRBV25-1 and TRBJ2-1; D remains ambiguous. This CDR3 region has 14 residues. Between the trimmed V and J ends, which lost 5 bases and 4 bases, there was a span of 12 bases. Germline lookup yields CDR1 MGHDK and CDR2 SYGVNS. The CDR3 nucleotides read TGTGCCAGCAGTCTCCCCTCTAGGTACAATGAGCAGTTCTTC. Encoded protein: CASSLPSRYNEQFF.

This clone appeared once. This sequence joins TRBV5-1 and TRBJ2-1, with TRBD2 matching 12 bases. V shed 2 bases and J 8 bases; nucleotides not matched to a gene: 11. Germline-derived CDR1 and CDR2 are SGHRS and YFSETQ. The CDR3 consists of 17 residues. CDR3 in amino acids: CASSFSGTSGLTDEQFF. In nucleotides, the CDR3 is TGCGCCAGCAGCTTTTCCGGGACTAGCGGGCTAACCGATGAGCAGTTCTTC.

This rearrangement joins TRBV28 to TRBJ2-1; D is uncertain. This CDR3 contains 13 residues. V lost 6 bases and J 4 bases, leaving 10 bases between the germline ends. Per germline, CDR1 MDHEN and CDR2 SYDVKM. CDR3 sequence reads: CASSPRLYNEQFF. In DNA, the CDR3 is TGTGCCAGCAGCCCTAGACTTTACAATGAGCAGTTCTTC. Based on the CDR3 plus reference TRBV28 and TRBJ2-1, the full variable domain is DVKVTQSSRYLVKRTGEKVFLECVQDMDHENMFWYRQDPGLGLRLIYFSYDVKMKEKGDIPEGYSVSREKKERFSLILESASTNQTSMYLCASSPRLYNEQFFGPGTRLTVL.

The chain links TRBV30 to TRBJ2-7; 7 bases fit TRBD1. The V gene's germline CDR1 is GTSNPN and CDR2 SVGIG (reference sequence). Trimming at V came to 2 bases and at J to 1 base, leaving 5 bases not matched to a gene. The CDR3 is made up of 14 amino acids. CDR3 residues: CAWSMKGASYEQYF. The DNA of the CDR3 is TGTGCCTGGAGTATGAAGGGGGCTTCCTACGAGCAGTACTTC.